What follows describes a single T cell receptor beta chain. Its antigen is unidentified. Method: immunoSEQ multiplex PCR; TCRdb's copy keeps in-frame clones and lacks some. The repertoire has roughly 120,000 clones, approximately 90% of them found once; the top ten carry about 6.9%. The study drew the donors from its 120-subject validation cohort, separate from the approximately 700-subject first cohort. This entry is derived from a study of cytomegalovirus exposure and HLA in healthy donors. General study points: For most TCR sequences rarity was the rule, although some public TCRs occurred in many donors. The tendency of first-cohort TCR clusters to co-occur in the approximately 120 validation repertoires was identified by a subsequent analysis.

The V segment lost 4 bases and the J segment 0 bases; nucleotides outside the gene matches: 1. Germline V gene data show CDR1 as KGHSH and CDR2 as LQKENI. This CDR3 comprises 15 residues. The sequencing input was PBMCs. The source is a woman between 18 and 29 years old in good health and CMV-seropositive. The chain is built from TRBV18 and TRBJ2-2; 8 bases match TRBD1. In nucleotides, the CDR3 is TGTGCCAGCTCACGGACAGGGTCGAACACCGGGGAGCTGTTTTTT. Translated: CASSRTGSNTGELFF.